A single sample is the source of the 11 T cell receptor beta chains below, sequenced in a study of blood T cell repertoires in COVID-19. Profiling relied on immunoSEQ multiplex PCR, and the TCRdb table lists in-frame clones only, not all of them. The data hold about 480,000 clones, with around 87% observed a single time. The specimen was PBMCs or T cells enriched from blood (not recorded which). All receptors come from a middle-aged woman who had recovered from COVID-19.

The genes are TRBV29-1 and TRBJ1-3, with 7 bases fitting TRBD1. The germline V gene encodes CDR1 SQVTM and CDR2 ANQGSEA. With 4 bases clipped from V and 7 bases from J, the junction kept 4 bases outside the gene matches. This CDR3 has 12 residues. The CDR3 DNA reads TGCAGCGTTGGACAGGGTTCGAACACCATATATTTT. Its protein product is CSVGQGSNTIYF.

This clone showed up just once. As DNA, the CDR3 is TGTGCCAGCAGTTTGGGGACATCGCTTTTTGGGACTGAAGCTTTCTTT. It encodes CASSLGTSLFGTEAFF. The V gene is TRBV27, the J gene TRBJ1-1, with D possibly matching TRBD1 (6 bases). CDR1 and CDR2 from the germline V gene are MNHEY and SMNVEV (reference sequence). Trimming shortened V by 3 bases and J by 5 bases, and 19 bases separated the two germline ends. The CDR3 consists of 16 residues.

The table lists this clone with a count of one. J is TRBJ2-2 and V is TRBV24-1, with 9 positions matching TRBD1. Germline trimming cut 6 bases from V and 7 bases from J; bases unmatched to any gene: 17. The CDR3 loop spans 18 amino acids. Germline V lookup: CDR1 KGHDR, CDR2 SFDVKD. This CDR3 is CATSLGTLGQGRGGELFF. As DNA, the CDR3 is TGTGCCACCAGTTTGGGAACTTTGGGACAGGGTCGCGGCGGGGAGCTGTTTTTT.

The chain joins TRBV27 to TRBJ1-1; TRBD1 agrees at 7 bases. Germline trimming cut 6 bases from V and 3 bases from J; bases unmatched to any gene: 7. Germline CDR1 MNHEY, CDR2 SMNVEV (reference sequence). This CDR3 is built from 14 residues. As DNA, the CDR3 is TGTGCCAGCAGAAAACAGGGGCCTTACACTGAAGCTTTCTTT. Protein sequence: CASRKQGPYTEAFF.

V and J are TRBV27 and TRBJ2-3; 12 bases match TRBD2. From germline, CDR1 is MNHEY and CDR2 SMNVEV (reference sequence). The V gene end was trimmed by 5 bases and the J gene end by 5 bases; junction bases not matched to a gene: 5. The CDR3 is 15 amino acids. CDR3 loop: CASSRLTSGRDTQYF. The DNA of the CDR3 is TGTGCCAGCAGTCGATTGACTAGCGGGAGAGATACGCAGTATTTT.

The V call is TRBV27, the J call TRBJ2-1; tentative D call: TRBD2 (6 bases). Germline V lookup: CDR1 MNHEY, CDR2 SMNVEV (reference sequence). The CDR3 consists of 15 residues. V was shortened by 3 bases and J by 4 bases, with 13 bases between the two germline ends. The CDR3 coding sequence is TGTGCCAGCAGTTTGGCGGGATATGCTTACAATGAGCAGTTCTTC. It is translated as CASSLAGYAYNEQFF.

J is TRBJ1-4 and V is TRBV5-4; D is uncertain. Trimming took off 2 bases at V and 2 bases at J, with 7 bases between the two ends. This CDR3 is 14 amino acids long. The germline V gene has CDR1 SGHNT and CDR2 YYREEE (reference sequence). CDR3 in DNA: TGTGCCAGCAGCTTACGGAGCACTAATGAAAAACTGTTTTTT. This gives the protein CASSLRSTNEKLFF.

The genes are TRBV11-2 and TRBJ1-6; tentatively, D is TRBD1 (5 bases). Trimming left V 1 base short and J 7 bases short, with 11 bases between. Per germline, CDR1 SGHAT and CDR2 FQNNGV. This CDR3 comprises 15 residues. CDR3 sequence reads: CASSLGPGINSPLHF. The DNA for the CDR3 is TGTGCCAGCAGCTTAGGTCCAGGGATCAATTCACCCCTCCACTTT.

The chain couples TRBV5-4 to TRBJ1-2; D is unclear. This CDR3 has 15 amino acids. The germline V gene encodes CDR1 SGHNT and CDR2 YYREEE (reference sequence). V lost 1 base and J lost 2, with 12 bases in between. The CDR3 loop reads CASSLSATENYGYTF. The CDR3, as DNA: TGTGCCAGCAGCTTGTCTGCAACGGAGAACTATGGCTACACCTTC.

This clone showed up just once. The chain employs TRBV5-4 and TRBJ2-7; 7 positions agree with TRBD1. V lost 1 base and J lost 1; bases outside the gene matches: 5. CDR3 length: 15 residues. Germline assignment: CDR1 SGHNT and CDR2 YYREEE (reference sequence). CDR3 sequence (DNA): TGTGCCAGCAGCTTGACGACAGGGATGTCCTACGAGCAGTACTTC. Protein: CASSLTTGMSYEQYF.

The CDR3 coding sequence is TGTGCCAGCAGCTTAGGGAGGAGCTCTGGAAACACCATATATTTT. Its protein is CASSLGRSSGNTIYF. The chain recombines TRBV11-2 with TRBJ1-3; D gene uncertain. Trimming pared 1 base from V and 0 bases from J, leaving 7 bases between. Germline V gene data show CDR1 as SGHAT and CDR2 as FQNNGV. This CDR3 region has 15 residues. The whole variable domain, remainder taken from reference TRBV11-2 and TRBJ1-3, is EAGVAQSPRYKIIEKRQSVAFWCNPISGHATLYWYQQILGQGPKLLIQFQNNGVVDDSQLPKDRFSAERLKGVDSTLKIQPAKLEDSAVYLCASSLGRSSGNTIYFGEGSWLTVV.